The 18 T cell receptor beta chains presented below share a single source sample, sequenced in a study of identifying expanded T cells in peripheral blood. Data came from immunoSEQ multiplex PCR; TCRdb stores just in-frame clones and leaves some out. The sample yields under 130,000 clones, more than 85% seen once. The sample was blood. The receptors originated from a person aged 18 to 70 in good health.

This clone has a single count. The chain combines TRBV11-2 with TRBJ1-2; D may be TRBD1 (5 bases). The CDR3 totals 17 residues. The V end was cut by 3 bases, the J end by 0 bases, with 17 bases between. The germline CDR1 and CDR2 sequences are SGHAT and FQNNGV. The CDR3 coding sequence is TGTGCCAGCAGCTTCCCCGGGGGAACGTTCGCTAACTATGGCTACACCTTC. Translation: CASSFPGGTFANYGYTF.

The chain employs TRBV7-2 and TRBJ2-1, with D perhaps TRBD1 (6 bases). From germline, CDR1 is SGHTA and CDR2 FQGNSA. V was clipped by 5 bases and J by 4 bases, with 15 bases between them. The CDR3 has 15 amino acids. CDR3 nucleotides: TGTGCCAGCAGCCCCCGGGACACTTATTACAATGAGCAGTTCTTC. It codes for CASSPRDTYYNEQFF.

This clone was seen a single time. The V and J genes are TRBV20-1 and TRBJ2-7, with D unresolved. Germline lookup yields CDR1 DFQATT and CDR2 SNEGSKA (reference sequence). V was cut by 6 bases and J by 0 bases, with 6 bases left in between. There are 11 residues in the CDR3. Here the CDR3 reads CSARSSYEQYF. The CDR3 nucleotides are TGCAGTGCCCGGAGCTCCTACGAGCAGTACTTC.

This clone has only one observation. The V and J genes are TRBV6-1 and TRBJ2-5, with D hard to call. The DNA end favors TRBJ2-7, so the J call may be wrong. This CDR3 is built from 13 residues. Germline values: CDR1 MNHNS, CDR2 SASEGT. CDR3 residues: CASSSRSSYEQYF. The CDR3 bases are TGTGCCAGCAGTTCGCGGAGCTCCTACGAGCAGTACTTC.

V is TRBV6-5 and J is TRBJ2-7, with D perhaps being TRBD1 or TRBD2 (5 bases each). The CDR3 extends over 15 amino acids. Trimming shortened V by 0 bases and J by 4 bases, and 13 bases separated the two germline ends. Germline CDR1 MNHEY, CDR2 SVGAGI. This chain's CDR3 is CASSYSPGSGYEQYF. DNA for the CDR3: TGTGCCAGCAGTTACTCGCCAGGGTCGGGATACGAGCAGTACTTC.

The chain combines TRBV9 with TRBJ2-3; maybe TRBD2 (6 bases). Germline V gene sequence: CDR1 SGDLS, CDR2 YYNGEE. Trimming removed 0 bases from V and 2 bases from J, with 7 bases in between. This CDR3 has 14 amino acids. The CDR3 sequence: CASSVGGNTDTQYF. The CDR3 DNA follows: TGTGCCAGCAGCGTAGGCGGGAACACAGATACGCAGTATTTT.

This clone was observed a few times. The rearrangement uses TRBV5-6 and TRBJ1-5; TRBD1 is a possible D gene (6 bases). From germline, CDR1 is SGHDT and CDR2 YYEEEE. V was shortened by 0 bases and J by 3 bases, with 10 bases between the two germline ends. CDR3 length equals 15 residues. The CDR3 nucleotides read TGTGCCAGCAGCTTGGCCGGGGGCTACAATCAGCCCCAGCATTTT. Translating it yields CASSLAGGYNQPQHF.

This chain links TRBV28 with TRBJ2-3, with 16 bases identical to TRBD2. Germline CDR1 and CDR2: MDHEN and SYDVKM. The CDR3 length is 19 residues. The J segment lost 3 bases and the V segment lost 6 bases, leaving 12 bases of the junction unmatched. CDR3 sequence: CASRRPGTSGGAGTDTQYF. The CDR3 region has the DNA TGTGCCAGCAGGCGACCTGGGACTAGCGGGGGGGCCGGTACAGATACGCAGTATTTT.

V gene TRBV7-2 combines with J gene TRBJ2-3; 11 bases match TRBD2. Germline-derived CDR1 and CDR2 are SGHTA and FQGNSA. The CDR3 is 16 residues long. V trimming: 3 bases; J trimming: 12 bases; junction bases outside the gene matches: 14. CDR3 in amino acids: CASSFSALSGGANQYF. The DNA of the CDR3 is TGTGCCAGCAGCTTCTCAGCCCTTAGCGGGGGGGCCAATCAGTATTTT.

The chain employs TRBV29-1 and TRBJ2-7, with D maybe TRBD2 (6 bases). Germline V gene data show CDR1 as SQVTM and CDR2 as ANQGSEA. V was trimmed by 6 bases and J by 2 bases, leaving 14 bases between them. This CDR3 spans 13 amino acids. The CDR3 loop is CSVRLVLAYEQYF. In nucleotides, the CDR3 is TGCAGCGTCCGACTAGTGTTGGCCTACGAGCAGTACTTC.

A word on this clone: This specimen includes other DNA sequences encoding the same CDR3. This chain joins TRBV27 and TRBJ2-7, with D unresolved. CDR3 length: 10 amino acids. The germline V and J ends were trimmed by 8 bases and 3 bases, with 5 bases remaining between them. Germline values: CDR1 MNHEY, CDR2 SMNVEV (reference sequence). CDR3 sequence: CASGNYEQYF. The CDR3 nucleotides are TGTGCCAGCGGAAACTACGAGCAGTACTTC.

The CDR3 region is CASSLVSLGRSSYEQYF. The CDR3, as DNA: TGTGCCAGCAGCTTAGTTTCGTTGGGGAGGTCCTCCTACGAGCAGTACTTC. The rearrangement links TRBV13 to TRBJ2-7; D may be TRBD2 (6 bases). Germline V gene lookup returns CDR1 PRHDT and CDR2 FYEKMQ (reference sequence). The CDR3 sequence is 17 residues long. Trimming left V 1 base short and J 0 bases short, with 16 bases between.

The rearrangement links TRBV29-1 to TRBJ1-1, with D possibly being TRBD1 (5 bases). The CDR3 extends over 13 amino acids. V was cut by 4 bases and J by 1 base, with 10 bases left in between. Germline V gene lookup returns CDR1 SQVTM and CDR2 ANQGSEA. CDR3 residues: CSVVRVGNTEAFF. CDR3 sequence (DNA): TGCAGCGTTGTCAGGGTGGGGAACACTGAAGCTTTCTTT.

V usage is TRBV7-9 and J usage is TRBJ1-4; no clear D. The V gene lost 3 bases and the J gene lost 8 bases, with 13 bases spanning the gap. CDR1 and CDR2 from the germline V gene are SEHNR and FQNEAQ (reference sequence). The CDR3 consists of 14 residues. CDR3 in DNA: TGTGCCAGCAGCTTTGAGGAGGGAGTGGAAAAACTGTTTTTT. It translates to CASSFEEGVEKLFF.

The V and J genes are TRBV28 and TRBJ1-3; D not certain. Trimming stripped 6 bases from V and 0 bases from J, with 15 bases between. CDR3 length equals 16 residues. Germline values: CDR1 MDHEN, CDR2 SYDVKM. DNA of the CDR3: TGTGCCAGCAGGAGCCTCTTGGGGAGCTCTGGAAACACCATATATTTT. This encodes CASRSLLGSSGNTIYF. The variable domain in full, completed from reference TRBV28 and TRBJ1-3, reads DVKVTQSSRYLVKRTGEKVFLECVQDMDHENMFWYRQDPGLGLRLIYFSYDVKMKEKGDIPEGYSVSREKKERFSLILESASTNQTSMYLCASRSLLGSSGNTIYFGEGSWLTVV.

V usage is TRBV5-6 and J usage is TRBJ1-3; D gene unclear. The CDR3 covers 14 residues. Germline loops: CDR1 SGHDT, CDR2 YYEEEE. Trimming removed 2 bases from V and 2 bases from J, with 8 bases in between. CDR3 nucleotide sequence: TGTGCCAGCAGCTTTTTGGCAGCTGGAAACACCATATATTTT. Its translation is CASSFLAAGNTIYF.

The chain has TRBV15 and TRBJ2-1; D uncertain. This CDR3 contains 13 residues. Germline CDR1 is LNHNV and CDR2 is YYDKDF (reference sequence). The V gene lost 6 bases and the J gene lost 6 bases, with 12 bases spanning the gap. The DNA for the CDR3 is TGTGCCACCAGTAGCCGGCTGGGCAATGAGCAGTTCTTC. This sequence encodes CATSSRLGNEQFF. The variable domain in full, with the rest retrieved from reference TRBV15 and TRBJ2-1, is DAMVIQNPRYQVTQFGKPVTLSCSQTLNHNVMYWYQQKSSQAPKLLFHYYDKDFNNEADTPDNFQSRRPNTSFCFLDIRSPGLGDTAMYLCATSSRLGNEQFFGPGTRLTVL.

The genes are TRBV6-6 and TRBJ2-3, with D unresolved. Germline loops: CDR1 MNHNY, CDR2 SVGAGI (reference sequence). V was trimmed by 2 bases and J by 8 bases, leaving 8 bases between them. This CDR3 has 12 amino acids. CDR3 bases: TGTGCCAGCAGTTACGGGCCAGCTACGCAGTATTTT. It specifies CASSYGPATQYF.